Included here is one T cell receptor beta chain sequence, with context. This entry belongs to a study of Ad26.COV2.S vaccination and SARS-CoV-2 variants. Study-wide background: Donor was assigned to the Ad26.COV2.S arm of trial COV1001.

Clones were sequenced by immunoSEQ multiplex PCR, and TCRdb holds only the in-frame ones, with some missing. The table lists 300,000 to 450,000 clones, 70% to 90% of them singletons. The CDR3 has 14 residues. V was trimmed by 4 bases and J by 2 bases, leaving 10 bases between them. CDR1 and CDR2 from the germline V gene are SEHNR and FQNEAQ (reference sequence). Treatment denoted: over 15 received Ad26.COV2.S at low or high dose, single or two shots; about 5 received placebo; per-sample allocation not given. Collection of samples fell on day 63 after the first vaccine or placebo injection. Donor was an adult aged 18-55 years in Boston.

Sequenced here: peripheral blood, sampled in a trial of Ad26.COV2.S vaccine versus placebo. This rearrangement joins TRBV7-9 to TRBJ2-3; D is unresolved. The TCR comes from a person aged 18-65 years who received the Ad26.COV2.S COVID-19 vaccine or a placebo. CDR3 in amino acids: CASSSLVDTDTQYF. The CDR3 region has the DNA TGTGCCAGCAGCTCTTTAGTGGACACAGATACGCAGTATTTT.